A single sample gave rise to the 28 T cell receptor beta chains below, sequenced in a study of cytomegalovirus exposure and HLA in healthy donors (dated by TCRdb to between 2016 and 2019). Libraries were built with the immunoSEQ multiplex PCR assay. The multiplex PCR relied on a mix of 60 forward primers for TCR Vbeta segments and 13 reverse primers for TCR Jbeta segments. Held by TCRdb, this immuneACCESS table contains in-frame sequences only and omits some clones. Under half of the omission traces to an unresolved V gene where checked; the cause of the rest is unknown. The sample records under 150,000 clones, approximately 80% of which are singletons. 2% to 2.5% of the sample is in the top ten clones. Sequences were obtained from PBMCs. These receptors were collected from a man over 45 in good health and CMV-seronegative.

The CDR3 nucleotides are TGTGCCAGTAGTATTTCTCGGGCTGGGGCCAACGTCCTGACTTTC. Its protein product is CASSISRAGANVLTF. The chain recombines TRBV19 with TRBJ2-6; unclear D gene. CDR3 length equals 15 residues. V gave up 3 bases and J gave up 2 bases, with 8 bases separating them. Germline CDR1 and CDR2: LNHDA and SQIVND (reference sequence). Filled out from reference TRBV19 and TRBJ2-6, the complete variable domain reads DGGITQSPKYLFRKEGQNVTLSCEQNLNHDAMYWYRQDPGQGLRLIYYSQIVNDFQKGDIAEGYSVSREKKESFPLTVTSAQKNPTAFYLCASSISRAGANVLTFGAGSRLTVL.

This clone was detected only a few times. The V call is TRBV27, the J call TRBJ1-1; D gene ambiguous. The CDR3 is made up of 13 amino acids. The V end lost 5 bases, the J end lost 0 bases, and 7 bases lay between the germline ends. Germline loops: CDR1 MNHEY, CDR2 SMNVEV (reference sequence). As DNA, the CDR3 is TGTGCCAGCAGTCAAAACATGAACACTGAAGCTTTCTTT. Translated, it gives CASSQNMNTEAFF.

The chain employs TRBV28 and TRBJ1-5; 8 bases fit TRBD1. Looked up from germline, CDR1 is MDHEN and CDR2 is SYDVKM. The J segment lost 1 base and the V segment lost 7 bases, leaving 9 bases of the junction unmatched. CDR3 size: 16 residues. The CDR3 loop is CASTPGTGRSNQPQHF. The CDR3, as DNA: TGTGCCAGCACCCCTGGGACAGGTCGGAGCAATCAGCCCCAGCATTTT. Using reference TRBV28 and TRBJ1-5 for the parts outside the CDR3, the full variable domain is DVKVTQSSRYLVKRTGEKVFLECVQDMDHENMFWYRQDPGLGLRLIYFSYDVKMKEKGDIPEGYSVSREKKERFSLILESASTNQTSMYLCASTPGTGRSNQPQHFGDGTRLSIL.

The chain is built from TRBV5-1 and TRBJ2-3; 7 bases map to TRBD2. Trimming at V came to 0 bases and at J to 6 bases, leaving 10 bases not matched to a gene. From germline, CDR1 is SGHRS and CDR2 YFSETQ. This CDR3 has 16 amino acids. The CDR3 nucleotides read TGCGCCAGCAGCTTGGAGGCTACCGGGGGGTCGGATACGCAGTATTTT. It specifies CASSLEATGGSDTQYF.

The chain employs TRBV27 and TRBJ2-1; TRBD1 agrees at 7 bases. The germline V gene encodes CDR1 MNHEY and CDR2 SMNVEV (reference sequence). The J segment lost 3 bases and the V segment lost 5 bases, leaving 4 bases of the junction unmatched. This CDR3 is 14 amino acids long. The CDR3 coding sequence is TGTGCCAGCAGTGCACAGGGGAACTACAATGAGCAGTTCTTC. It yields the protein CASSAQGNYNEQFF.

The chain carries TRBV6-4 and TRBJ1-1; 10 bases match TRBD1. This CDR3 is 15 amino acids long. Trimming took 6 bases from V and 1 from J; bases not matched to a gene: 5. Germline V gives CDR1 MRHNA, CDR2 SNTAGT. This chain's CDR3 is CASRKGQGRNTEAFF. The DNA of the CDR3 is TGTGCCAGCAGAAAGGGACAGGGGAGGAACACTGAAGCTTTCTTT.

V is TRBV7-9 and J is TRBJ2-7; D may be TRBD2 (5 bases). The CDR3 is made up of 14 amino acids. Trimming cost V 2 bases and J 7 bases, with 15 bases left between them. Germline CDR1 and CDR2: SEHNR and FQNEAQ (reference sequence). CDR3 in amino acids: CASSLKLSSGEQYF. The CDR3 DNA sequence: TGTGCCAGCAGCTTAAAGCTTTCCTCGGGGGAGCAGTACTTC.

V gene TRBV27 combines with J gene TRBJ1-2; 8 bases fit TRBD1. This CDR3 is 15 amino acids long. Germline V gives CDR1 MNHEY, CDR2 SMNVEV (reference sequence). With V trimmed by 4 bases and J by 2 bases, 6 bases remained unmatched. Here the CDR3 DNA reads TGTGCCAGCAGTTCCCTGACAGGGGTAAACTATGGCTACACCTTC. Its protein is CASSSLTGVNYGYTF.

The CDR3 coding sequence is TGTGCCAGCAGCTTAAGAGAGACCGGGGGGGTGGACACTGAAGCTTTCTTT. Its protein is CASSLRETGGVDTEAFF. V gene TRBV11-2 combines with J gene TRBJ1-1; a weak D match, TRBD1 (5 bases). Germline-derived CDR1 and CDR2 are SGHAT and FQNNGV. The CDR3 consists of 17 residues. V lost 2 bases and J 3 bases, leaving 19 bases between the germline ends.

This clone has a handful of counts. The chain recombines TRBV4-2 with TRBJ2-3; 12 positions agree with TRBD2. Trimming took 4 bases from V and 2 from J; bases not matched to a gene: 4. The CDR3 totals 16 residues. CDR1 LGHNA and CDR2 YNFKEQ come from the germline V gene. The CDR3 sequence is CASSPGLAGYTDTQYF. CDR3 bases: TGTGCCAGCAGCCCCGGACTAGCGGGGTACACAGATACGCAGTATTTT.

This clone was observed a single time. The chain is built from TRBV11-2 and TRBJ2-5, with D perhaps TRBD1 (5 bases). Deletions cut 1 base from V and 5 bases from J, with 11 bases between. From germline, CDR1 is SGHAT and CDR2 FQNNGV. The CDR3 spans 14 residues. The CDR3 loop reads CASSLGVSGETQYF. The DNA of the CDR3 is TGTGCCAGCAGCTTAGGGGTTTCAGGGGAGACCCAGTACTTC.

V usage is TRBV18 and J usage is TRBJ2-7, with a possible D match to TRBD1 (5 bases). Trimming shortened V by 0 bases and J by 3 bases, and 9 bases separated the two germline ends. Germline CDR1 KGHSH, CDR2 LQKENI. This CDR3 is built from 14 residues. CDR3: CASSPPSQGYEQYF. The CDR3 DNA follows: TGTGCCAGCTCACCACCGAGCCAGGGCTACGAGCAGTACTTC.

The CDR3 coding sequence is TGTGCCAGCAGTGAGATGTCTAGCGGGGGCCTTTCCTACGAGCAGTACTTC. Residues: CASSEMSSGGLSYEQYF. The rearrangement joins TRBV2 to TRBJ2-7; TRBD2 agrees at 10 bases. The V gene end was trimmed by 3 bases and the J gene end by 1 base; junction bases not matched to a gene: 9. The CDR3 has 17 amino acids. The germline V gene has CDR1 SNHLY and CDR2 FYNNEI.

V usage is TRBV4-1 and J usage is TRBJ1-2, with 8 bases aligning to TRBD1. V trimming: 4 bases; J trimming: 3 bases; junction bases outside the gene matches: 7. The CDR3 extends over 15 amino acids. Germline-derived CDR1 and CDR2 are MGHRA and YSYEKL. CDR3 coding DNA: TGCGCCAGCAGCCCTGGACAGGGAGAGGACTATGGCTACACCTTC. Protein sequence: CASSPGQGEDYGYTF.

The J gene is TRBJ1-2, the V gene TRBV28, with 10 bases aligning to TRBD1. Trimming took 6 bases from V and 6 from J; bases not matched to a gene: 13. Germline V CDR1 and CDR2: MDHEN, SYDVKM. The CDR3 length is 16 residues. CDR3: CASRPAGDRGRDGYTF. CDR3 coding DNA: TGTGCCAGCAGACCGGCAGGCGACAGGGGGCGGGATGGCTACACCTTC.

V is TRBV15 and J is TRBJ2-3; tentative D call: TRBD2 (6 bases). V was clipped by 4 bases and J by 6 bases, with 17 bases between them. This CDR3 spans 15 amino acids. CDR1 is LNHNV and CDR2 is YYDKDF in the germline V gene (reference sequence). CDR3 coding DNA: TGTGCCACCAGCATAGAAAGTCCGGGACTTGATACGCAGTATTTT. Translating gives CATSIESPGLDTQYF.

The chain has TRBV28 and TRBJ2-7; D is perhaps TRBD2 (5 bases). The CDR3 is made up of 14 amino acids. V shed 10 bases and J shed 5 bases, with 21 bases lying between them. CDR1 and CDR2 (germline): MDHEN, SYDVKM. The CDR3 region has the DNA TGTGCCATCGCAGAGGGTGGGCCTCTGGACGAGCAGTACTTC. This translates into CAIAEGGPLDEQYF. Drawing the rest from reference TRBV28 and TRBJ2-7, the complete variable domain is DVKVTQSSRYLVKRTGEKVFLECVQDMDHENMFWYRQDPGLGLRLIYFSYDVKMKEKGDIPEGYSVSREKKERFSLILESASTNQTSMYLCAIAEGGPLDEQYFGPGTRLTVT.

V gene TRBV5-4 combines with J gene TRBJ2-6; D unresolved. CDR3 length: 20 amino acids. Deletions cut 4 bases from V and 0 bases from J, with 23 bases between. In germline, CDR1 is SGHNT, CDR2 YYREEE (reference sequence). The CDR3 DNA follows: TGTGCCAGCAGCCCTATTAGACTGTCCTCCCTGAGCTCTGGGGCCAACGTCCTGACTTTC. Encoded protein: CASSPIRLSSLSSGANVLTF.

The J gene is TRBJ1-4, the V gene TRBV2; 9 bases are a match to TRBD1. CDR1 and CDR2 from the germline V gene are SNHLY and FYNNEI. Unmatched junction bases numbered 1, after V lost 1 base and J lost 7 bases. The CDR3 totals 14 residues. CDR3 nucleotide sequence: TGTGCCAGCAGTGAAGGGACAGGGGTTGAAAAACTGTTTTTT. This codes for CASSEGTGVEKLFF. The full variable domain, in which reference TRBV2 and TRBJ1-4 provide the parts outside the CDR3, is EPEVTQTPSHQVTQMGQEVILRCVPISNHLYFYWYRQILGQKVEFLVSFYNNEISEKSEIFDDQFSVERPDGSNFTLKIRSTKLEDSAMYFCASSEGTGVEKLFFGSGTQLSVL.

The chain's CDR3 is CASRRTVMDTEAFF. CDR3 DNA: TGTGCCAGTAGGAGGACAGTTATGGACACTGAAGCTTTCTTT. The gene calls are TRBV19 and TRBJ1-1; tentative D call: TRBD1 (6 bases). Germline CDR1 and CDR2: LNHDA and SQIVND (reference sequence). Between the trimmed V and J ends, which lost 6 bases and 3 bases, there was a span of 14 bases. This CDR3 comprises 14 residues.

The rearrangement joins TRBV7-2 to TRBJ2-1; a possible D gene is TRBD2 (6 bases). V shed 4 bases and J shed 5 bases, with 9 bases lying between them. Germline loops: CDR1 SGHTA, CDR2 FQGNSA. The CDR3 runs 13 residues. The CDR3 protein is CASSSRLDNEQFF. DNA for the CDR3: TGTGCCAGCAGCTCGCGACTAGACAATGAGCAGTTCTTC.

The genes are TRBV18 and TRBJ2-2, with TRBD1 matching 8 bases. Trimming took 2 bases from V and 4 from J; bases not matched to a gene: 6. Germline CDR1 is KGHSH and CDR2 is LQKENI. The length of the CDR3 is 16 residues. CDR3 in DNA: TGTGCCAGCTCACCAAGACAGGGGAAGGGCACCGGGGAGCTGTTTTTT. Translating it yields CASSPRQGKGTGELFF.

The chain is built from TRBV28 and TRBJ1-2, with D possibly TRBD1 on 6 matching bases. The CDR3 totals 12 residues. Looked up from germline, CDR1 is MDHEN and CDR2 is SYDVKM. V gave up 10 bases and J gave up 6 bases, with 15 bases separating them. CDR3 bases: TGTGCCAACTACAGGGAACGCCATGGCTACACCTTC. Its translation: CANYRERHGYTF.

The chain links TRBV6-4 to TRBJ2-1; 9 bases match TRBD2. Germline V gene lookup returns CDR1 MRHNA and CDR2 SNTAGT. This CDR3 is built from 15 residues. V was clipped by 8 bases and J by 5 bases; unmatched bases: 10. The CDR3 loop reads CASSIGTSSHNEQFF. CDR3 nucleotide sequence: TGTGCCAGCTCAATCGGGACTAGCTCTCACAATGAGCAGTTCTTC.

The genes are TRBV27 and TRBJ1-1; D remains unclear. This CDR3 is 14 amino acids long. V gave up 3 bases and J gave up 1 base, with 9 bases separating them. CDR1 and CDR2 from the germline V gene are MNHEY and SMNVEV (reference sequence). The CDR3 is CASSFLEGNTEAFF. DNA of the CDR3: TGTGCCAGCAGTTTTCTGGAGGGGAACACTGAAGCTTTCTTT.

This clone appeared once. This rearrangement joins TRBV6-4 to TRBJ1-2, with 11 bases that match TRBD1. The CDR3 runs 14 residues. V was clipped by 2 bases and J by 8 bases; unmatched bases: 4. Germline CDR1 MRHNA, CDR2 SNTAGT. CDR3 in DNA: TGTGCCAGCAGTGACCCGGGGACAGGGGGAGGCTACACCTTC. Its translation: CASSDPGTGGGYTF.

The rearrangement uses TRBV7-6 and TRBJ2-3, with D tentatively TRBD1 (6 bases). The CDR3 totals 16 residues. Germline CDR1 SGHVS, CDR2 FNYEAQ. Trimming left V 0 bases short and J 0 bases short, with 10 bases between. The DNA for the CDR3 is TGTGCCAGCAGCTTAGCTGGGACAACTAGCACAGATACGCAGTATTTT. Translating it yields CASSLAGTTSTDTQYF. The entire variable domain, with the rest obtained from reference TRBV7-6 and TRBJ2-3, is as follows: GAGVSQSPRYKVTKRGQDVALRCDPISGHVSLYWYRQALGQGPEFLTYFNYEAQQDKSGLPNDRFSAERPEGSISTLTIQRTEQRDSAMYRCASSLAGTTSTDTQYFGPGTRLTVL.

V is TRBV5-1 and J is TRBJ2-7; D is possibly TRBD1 (5 bases). Germline lookup yields CDR1 SGHRS and CDR2 YFSETQ. This CDR3 has 11 amino acids. The V end lost 5 bases, the J end lost 9 bases, and 12 bases lay between the germline ends. CDR3 DNA: TGCGCCAGCAGAGGGGTACTGGGGCAGTACTTC. Translating it yields CASRGVLGQYF.